These 28 T cell receptor beta chains originate from one sample sequenced in a study of blood T cell repertoires in COVID-19. The protocol was immunoSEQ multiplex PCR, while the TCRdb copy is restricted to in-frame clones and leaves out a portion. The table has about 70,000 clones, 75% to 90% seen once. The source material was peripheral blood. These receptors came from a human donor in a cohort sampled during active COVID-19.

This chain links TRBV28 with TRBJ1-5, with D possibly matching TRBD1 (5 bases). The V end was cut by 2 bases, the J end by 7 bases, with 9 bases between. CDR3 length: 13 residues. Per the germline V gene, CDR1 is MDHEN and CDR2 is SYDVKM. As DNA, the CDR3 is TGTGCCAGCAGTTTAGGGGGGGAACAGCCCCAGCATTTT. As protein: CASSLGGEQPQHF.

This clone was found a few times. The genes are TRBV27 and TRBJ2-2, with D possibly TRBD1 on 6 matching bases. The germline gives CDR1 MNHEY, CDR2 SMNVEV (reference sequence). The CDR3 is 15 amino acids. V gave up 5 bases and J gave up 9 bases, with 19 bases separating them. This chain's CDR3 is CASSPNPQGWRELFF. The CDR3, as DNA: TGTGCCAGCAGTCCGAACCCACAGGGTTGGCGGGAGCTGTTTTTT.

J is TRBJ1-5 and V is TRBV19; D is unclear. Trimming pared 5 bases from V and 2 bases from J, leaving 16 bases between. The CDR3 extends over 16 amino acids. The germline V gene encodes CDR1 LNHDA and CDR2 SQIVND (reference sequence). As DNA, the CDR3 is TGTGCCAGTAGTTCGAGCCGGAGAGCGGGCAATCAGCCCCAGCATTTT. Amino acid sequence: CASSSSRRAGNQPQHF.

The chain employs TRBV6-2 or TRBV6-3 and TRBJ2-4; 9 bases map to TRBD1. Germline CDR1 MNHEY, CDR2 SVGEGT. The length of the CDR3 is 18 residues. With 6 bases clipped from V and 2 bases from J, the junction kept 14 bases outside the gene matches. CDR3 nucleotide sequence: TGTGCCAGCAGCCCCATCGGGGACAGGGCCGAACCCAAAAACATTCAGTACTTC. This encodes CASSPIGDRAEPKNIQYF.

This clone was seen only a few times. V gene TRBV30 combines with J gene TRBJ1-2, with a weak D call TRBD1 (6 bases). The CDR3 runs 11 residues. Between the trimmed V and J ends, which lost 2 bases and 8 bases, there was a span of 9 bases. Germline CDR1 and CDR2: GTSNPN and SVGIG (reference sequence). The DNA of the CDR3 is TGTGCCTGGAGTCAGGGGACGGGCTACACCTTC. This sequence encodes CAWSQGTGYTF.

This clone was picked up many times. Here the CDR3 reads CASTSPPGREQYF. CDR3 DNA: TGTGCCAGCACCTCCCCCCCAGGTCGGGAGCAGTACTTC. The chain is built from TRBV28 and TRBJ2-7; D unclear. The CDR3 is 13 residues long. With 7 bases removed from V and 7 bases from J, the gap between germline ends came to 17 bases. Germline assignment: CDR1 MDHEN and CDR2 SYDVKM.

The chain carries TRBV5-1 and TRBJ1-5; 7 bases are shared with TRBD1. CDR3 length: 15 amino acids. The V segment lost 4 bases and the J segment 5 bases; nucleotides outside the gene matches: 9. CDR1 and CDR2 (germline): SGHRS, YFSETQ. CDR3: CASSTAPGQYQPQHF. CDR3 DNA sequence: TGCGCCAGCAGCACCGCACCGGGACAGTATCAGCCCCAGCATTTT.

The rearrangement links TRBV30 to TRBJ1-1; D gene ambiguous. Between the trimmed V and J ends, which lost 3 bases and 7 bases, there was a span of 18 bases. In germline, CDR1 is GTSNPN, CDR2 SVGIG (reference sequence). The length of the CDR3 is 14 residues. The CDR3: CAWRVTGSRGEAFF. As DNA, the CDR3 is TGTGCCTGGAGAGTTACGGGAAGTCGTGGTGAAGCTTTCTTT.

The chain joins TRBV19 to TRBJ1-1; D gene unclear. Germline loops: CDR1 LNHDA, CDR2 SQIVND (reference sequence). This CDR3 has 13 amino acids. V lost 7 bases and J 1 base, leaving 10 bases between the germline ends. The CDR3 DNA reads TGTGCCAGTACCTCCGAGTGGAACACTGAAGCTTTCTTT. Translated, it gives CASTSEWNTEAFF.

The chain has TRBV5-1 and TRBJ2-2, with a tentative D call TRBD2 (6 bases). Germline loops: CDR1 SGHRS, CDR2 YFSETQ. Trimming stripped 5 bases from V and 0 bases from J, with 11 bases between. This CDR3 has 15 residues. The CDR3 loop reads CASRSGLTNTGELFF. DNA for the CDR3: TGCGCCAGCAGATCGGGACTTACGAACACCGGGGAGCTGTTTTTT. The full variable domain, with the rest looked up from reference TRBV5-1 and TRBJ2-2, is KAGVTQTPRYLIKTRGQQVTLSCSPISGHRSVSWYQQTPGQGLQFLFEYFSETQRNKGNFPGRFSGRQFSNSRSEMNVSTLELGDSALYLCASRSGLTNTGELFFGEGSRLTVL.

The chain has TRBV18 and TRBJ2-1; 8 bases fit TRBD2. The CDR3 extends over 15 amino acids. Per the germline V gene, CDR1 is KGHSH and CDR2 is LQKENI. V trimming: 0 bases; J trimming: 9 bases; junction bases outside the gene matches: 7. The CDR3 nucleotides are TGTGCCAGCTCACCACCCAGCGGGAGATGGGGTGAGCAGTTCTTC. Protein sequence: CASSPPSGRWGEQFF.

The CDR3 coding sequence is TGTGCCAGCGCGACTAGCGGGACCGATGAGCAGTTCTTC. Its protein is CASATSGTDEQFF. The chain joins TRBV7-3 to TRBJ2-1; 11 positions agree with TRBD2. The V and J ends lost 8 bases and 8 bases, in that order; junction bases with no gene match: 5. The CDR3 totals 13 residues. Per germline, CDR1 SGHTA and CDR2 FQGTGA.

The J gene is TRBJ2-1, the V gene TRBV7-3; TRBD1 matches 10 bases. V trimming: 4 bases; J trimming: 3 bases; junction bases outside the gene matches: 3. There are 15 residues in the CDR3. Germline V gives CDR1 SGHTA, CDR2 FQGTGA. In DNA form, the CDR3 reads TGTGCCAGCAGCTCGGGACAGGGGTTCTACAATGAGCAGTTCTTC. It specifies CASSSGQGFYNEQFF.

The V gene is TRBV5-5, the J gene TRBJ1-1; 7 bases agree with TRBD1. The CDR3 contains 15 residues. The junction had 7 bases not matched to a gene; V was cut back by 0 bases and J by 5 bases. Germline V gene data show CDR1 as SGHKS and CDR2 as YYEKEE (reference sequence). CDR3 coding DNA: TGTGCCAGCAGCTTGGTAGCTCAGGGGGGTACTGAAGCTTTCTTT. Amino acid sequence: CASSLVAQGGTEAFF.

The chain employs TRBV10-2 and TRBJ2-2; 7 positions match TRBD1. Germline V gene lookup returns CDR1 WSHSY and CDR2 SAAADI. This CDR3 has 14 amino acids. Trimming took 6 bases from V and 5 from J; bases not matched to a gene: 6. CDR3 amino acids: CASRRGGETGELFF. DNA of the CDR3: TGCGCCAGCAGGAGAGGGGGCGAAACCGGGGAGCTGTTTTTT.

The CDR3 coding sequence is TGTGCCAGCAACCGGGGATCGGACACCGGGGAGCTGTTTTTT. Its translation: CASNRGSDTGELFF. The V gene is TRBV6-5, the J gene TRBJ2-2; D may be TRBD2 (5 bases). Looked up from germline, CDR1 is MNHEY and CDR2 is SVGAGI. This CDR3 has 14 amino acids. V was cut by 7 bases and J by 3 bases, with 12 bases left in between.

The V call is TRBV11-2, the J call TRBJ2-7; D is possibly TRBD2 (5 bases). This CDR3 contains 17 residues. Germline V gives CDR1 SGHAT, CDR2 FQNNGV. The germline V and J ends were trimmed by 2 bases and 0 bases, with 17 bases remaining between them. The CDR3 nucleotides are TGTGCCAGCAGCTTATCAAAGTGGGAGCATTACTCCTACGAGCAGTACTTC. This sequence encodes CASSLSKWEHYSYEQYF. The entire variable domain, with the rest obtained from reference TRBV11-2 and TRBJ2-7, is as follows: EAGVAQSPRYKIIEKRQSVAFWCNPISGHATLYWYQQILGQGPKLLIQFQNNGVVDDSQLPKDRFSAERLKGVDSTLKIQPAKLEDSAVYLCASSLSKWEHYSYEQYFGPGTRLTVT.

The chain couples TRBV7-9 to TRBJ1-5; D call uncertain. This CDR3 has 14 residues. The V end lost 1 base, the J end lost 4 bases, and 8 bases lay between the germline ends. Germline V gene data show CDR1 as SEHNR and CDR2 as FQNEAQ (reference sequence). The chain's CDR3 is CASSLDGANQPQHF. DNA of the CDR3: TGTGCCAGCAGCTTAGACGGTGCGAATCAGCCCCAGCATTTT. Looking up the rest from reference TRBV7-9 and TRBJ1-5 gives the full variable domain: DTGVSQNPRHKITKRGQNVTFRCDPISEHNRLYWYRQTLGQGPEFLTYFQNEAQLEKSRLLSDRFSAERPKGSFSTLEIQRTEQGDSAMYLCASSLDGANQPQHFGDGTRLSIL.

CDR3 in DNA: TGTGCCAGCAGTATGGGACTAGGTCGGGAGACCCAGTACTTC. Translated, it gives CASSMGLGRETQYF. The chain joins TRBV28 to TRBJ2-5; 8 nucleotides agree with TRBD2. J gave up 5 bases and V 5 bases, and 7 bases lay outside the gene matches. The CDR3 sequence is 14 residues long. Germline CDR1 is MDHEN and CDR2 is SYDVKM.

CDR3: CSVEDLRSGDTDTQYF. CDR3 coding DNA: TGCAGCGTTGAAGATCTTCGGAGCGGGGACACAGATACGCAGTATTTT. The chain couples TRBV29-1 to TRBJ2-3; 7 bases line up with TRBD2. This CDR3 spans 16 amino acids. The V gene's germline CDR1 is SQVTM and CDR2 ANQGSEA. V trimming: 0 bases; J trimming: 2 bases; junction bases outside the gene matches: 8.

The CDR3 spells CASTVGGGSYNEQFF. The CDR3 nucleotides read TGTGCCAGTACCGTAGGGGGGGGCTCCTACAATGAGCAGTTCTTC. V is TRBV19 and J is TRBJ2-1, with D perhaps matching TRBD2 (7 bases). Germline loops: CDR1 LNHDA, CDR2 SQIVND (reference sequence). Trimming took off 7 bases at V and 0 bases at J, with 13 bases between the two ends. This CDR3 region has 15 residues.

This sequence joins TRBV5-4 and TRBJ1-4; perhaps TRBD1 as D (6 bases). Trimming took 6 bases from V and 8 from J, leaving 17 bases between them. The germline CDR1 and CDR2 sequences are SGHNT and YYREEE (reference sequence). The CDR3 extends over 14 amino acids. CDR3 nucleotide sequence: TGTGCCAGCACCCCAGACAGGTTTGACGAAAAACTGTTTTTT. Protein product: CASTPDRFDEKLFF. The full variable domain, its missing parts supplied by reference TRBV5-4 and TRBJ1-4, is ETGVTQSPTHLIKTRGQQVTLRCSSQSGHNTVSWYQQALGQGPQFIFQYYREEENGRGNFPPRFSGLQFPNYSSELNVNALELDDSALYLCASTPDRFDEKLFFGSGTQLSVL.

This rearrangement joins TRBV10-3 to TRBJ2-3; 11 bases map to TRBD2. The ends lost 3 bases at V and 2 bases at J; junction bases unmatched: 4. Germline assignment: CDR1 ENHRY and CDR2 SYGVKD. CDR3 length: 16 amino acids. CDR3: CAISEIAGGPTDTQYF. The CDR3 DNA is TGTGCCATCAGTGAAATAGCGGGAGGGCCCACAGATACGCAGTATTTT.

The chain recombines TRBV6-5 with TRBJ2-1, with 10 bases that match TRBD1. J was trimmed by 6 bases and V by 10 bases; bases with no gene match: 6. The CDR3 loop spans 13 amino acids. CDR1 and CDR2 from the germline V gene are MNHEY and SVGAGI. The CDR3 sequence: CAMSRDRGNEQFF. CDR3 coding DNA: TGTGCCATGTCCCGGGACAGGGGCAATGAGCAGTTCTTC.

The chain combines TRBV4-2 with TRBJ1-1; D not certain. V was shortened by 1 base and J by 0 bases, with 9 bases between the two germline ends. This CDR3 comprises 15 residues. Germline V gene data show CDR1 as LGHNA and CDR2 as YNFKEQ. The CDR3 sequence is CASSQVEGLNTEAFF. CDR3 nucleotides: TGTGCCAGCAGCCAAGTTGAGGGCCTGAACACTGAAGCTTTCTTT.

The rearrangement joins TRBV9 to TRBJ2-3; 8 bases line up with TRBD1. Germline lookup yields CDR1 SGDLS and CDR2 YYNGEE. J lost 4 bases, V lost 4 bases, and 11 bases had no gene match. The CDR3 covers 16 residues. For the CDR3, the DNA is TGTGCCAGCAGCTTGCAGGGGGCGCGTATAGCAGATACGCAGTATTTT. It codes for CASSLQGARIADTQYF.

CDR3 sequence: CASSPEGLRSGGELFF. The CDR3 DNA reads as TGCGCCAGCAGTCCAGAGGGACTACGATCCGGCGGGGAGCTGTTTTTT. J is TRBJ2-2 and V is TRBV4-1, with 7 bases lining up with TRBD2. The CDR3 totals 16 residues. Germline V gene sequence: CDR1 MGHRA, CDR2 YSYEKL. V was pared by 6 bases and J by 7 bases, with 14 bases of the junction left unmatched.

The chain joins TRBV4-3 to TRBJ2-3, with unresolved D. Deletions cut 1 base from V and 6 bases from J, with 14 bases between. Per the germline V gene, CDR1 is LGHNA and CDR2 is YSLEER. The CDR3 is 15 amino acids. Here the CDR3 reads CASSQGPTPGDTQYF. The CDR3 DNA reads TGCGCCAGCAGCCAAGGTCCCACCCCCGGGGATACGCAGTATTTT.